This TCR beta chain was identified during a study of T cells in Graves' hyperthyroidism and ophthalmopathy (dated 2019 in TCRdb). As for the study more broadly: Peripheral blood samples were taken at initial diagnosis, before any treatment was given. To identify distinguishing TCR V-J signatures, a discovery cohort of about 100 patients was used, comprising under 45 with Graves' ophthalmopathy and around 57 with stable Graves' hyperthyroidism. Whether ophthalmopathy could be predicted prospectively was tested in an independent validation cohort made up of approximately 19 hyperthyroidism patients plus 17 patients who later progressed to ophthalmopathy. For training and testing, the 100 or so patients in the discovery cohort were randomly divided in a 7:3 ratio. Thyroid tissue and blood T-cell repertoires from several Graves' hyperthyroidism patients were also compared in the study. Following sampling, methimazole starting at 30 mg daily was given to hyperthyroidism patients, and high-dose intravenous methylprednisolone was given to ophthalmopathy patients. The paper reports TCR Vbeta CDR3 sequencing of more than 120 peripheral blood samples: approximately 41 ophthalmopathy, about 75 hyperthyroidism and around 17 progressor patients. Study-wide conclusions, independent of this receptor: No statistical method was used to fix the sample size in advance, and group allocation was not hidden from the investigators. A model built on a 13 V-J signature distinguished ophthalmopathy from stable hyperthyroidism, reaching roughly 88% sensitivity and around 82% specificity in cross-validation and 80%/75% in testing. During validation, the model predicted progression to ophthalmopathy a median of roughly six months ahead of onset, with just under 71% sensitivity and more than 72% specificity. Most expanded thyroid clonotypes (frequency above 0.001) were also detected in blood, suggesting blood repertoires may reflect thyroid immune responses.

There are 12 amino acids in the CDR3, from cysteine to phenylalanine inclusive. The read is trimmed to its CDR3 DNA, 36 bases read in frame from base 1. CDR1 SQVTM and CDR2 ANQGSEA were looked up in the germline V gene. V and J lose 6 bases and 5 bases, and a span of 13 bases separates them. The TCR beta CDR3 regions were amplified from the RNA transcripts. A first-round RT-PCR of the TCR CDR3 used the HTBI primer set with the Qiagen OneStep RT-PCR kit. A second multiplex PCR round built the libraries, followed by size selection and purification. The libraries were sequenced on an Illumina HiSeq2000 using paired-end 100 bp reads. On the authors' methods: SOAPnuke was used to process the raw data, with reads discarded if the reads contained adapters or uncalled bases, had a mean Phred below 15, or lacked an exact constant-primer or identifier match. COPE v1.2.5 was used to merge high-quality paired reads, and clonotypes were defined as unique nucleotide sequences. MiTCR v1.1 was used to align the clonotypes against IMGT TRBV, TRBD and TRBJ reference segments. Only V-J combinations with frequency above 0.0001, covering approximately 99% of repertoires, were analysed. The TCS score was defined as the ratio of F50 (clonal expansion) to E x V (chaos), calculated using BLOSUM62-based TCRdist between CDR3 peptides within each V-J. Welch's t-statistics and random forest reduced 450 to 600 V-J features to 13, which were used in a naive Bayes classifier (R e1071). In TCRdb, the public reads were trimmed at Q25 with fastp and aligned with MiXCR, with productive beta chains retained. Entries are consolidated by CDR3 protein sequence, retaining the most common genes and DNA. TCRdb's processing, not the authors' own work, is the source of the V and J calls. The sample data list around 500,000 distinct CDR3 sequences, and around 15% of these were observed just once. The ten largest clonotypes hold around 32% of the sample.

As for this clonotype: The antigen this receptor binds is unknown. The input lacks base qualities; no much larger clone sits a single base away.

In the ophthalmopathy patients, disease was moderately to severely active, with a Clinical Activity Score of 3 or more, a NOSPECS grade of 4 or more, and a duration of less than 3 months. Patients with uncontrolled infections, other autoimmune diseases, pregnancy or lactation were excluded. Diagnoses were based on clinical symptoms, serum thyroxine and TRAb, thyroid ultrasound and orbital computed tomography. Ficoll-Paque density gradient centrifugation was used to isolate PBMCs from 10 ml of fresh peripheral blood. Total RNA was extracted using Trizol reagent, and RNA quality was assessed on an Agilent 2100 Bioanalyzer.

Rearrangement joined TRBV29-1 to TRBJ1-1, with the identity of the D gene unclear. Sequencing was performed on blood. The TCR sequence derives from a woman under 40 with Graves' ophthalmopathy. The nucleotides are TGCAGCGTCGGCGGGGTACTTACTGAAGCTTTCTTT. It encodes CSVGGVLTEAFF.